One and the same sample provided the 20 T cell receptor beta chains below, sequenced in a study of monozygotic twins with inflammatory bowel disease. Following a re-call of the 5' RACE reads, TCRdb has one entry per CDR3 protein and lacks DNA. This table holds approximately 40,000 distinct CDR3 sequences. The sequencing sample was made of blood. The receptors shown here come from a human donor with ulcerative colitis or Crohn's disease, or a healthy co-twin of an affected twin (not recorded which).

The chain carries TRBV11-2 and TRBJ2-2; with no DNA, the TCRdb D assignment of TRBD1 cannot be verified. The CDR3 is made up of 15 amino acids. Germline V CDR1 and CDR2: SGHAT, FQNNGV. This chain's CDR3 is CASSLESGATGELFF.

The J gene is TRBJ1-2, the V gene TRBV27; the D call from TCRdb, TRBD1, cannot be confirmed without DNA. Germline loops: CDR1 MNHEY, CDR2 SMNVEV (reference sequence). The length of the CDR3 is 14 residues. CDR3 sequence: CASSHEQGSYGYTF.

The chain couples TRBV6-6 to TRBJ1-2. The germline V gene has CDR1 MNHNY and CDR2 SVGAGI (reference sequence). The CDR3 covers 13 residues. The CDR3 spells CAGQQNRGSGYTF.

The V and J genes are TRBV11-2 and TRBJ2-7; the TRBD1 assignment by TCRdb is unverifiable without DNA. The CDR3 length is 16 residues. Germline loops: CDR1 SGHAT, CDR2 FQNNGV. CDR3 amino acids: CASSTGQLLAAYEQYF.

CDR3 sequence reads: CASSYFPGSPLHF. This chain uses TRBV6-5 with TRBJ1-6; without DNA, the TCRdb call of TRBD1 cannot be checked. The CDR3 length is 13 residues. Looked up from germline, CDR1 is MNHEY and CDR2 is SVGAGI.

This chain joins TRBV5-4 and TRBJ1-2. The CDR3 spans 12 residues. Germline-derived CDR1 and CDR2 are SGHNT and YYREEE (reference sequence). The CDR3 loop is CASSSDIYGYTF.

This sequence joins TRBV18 and TRBJ1-6; TCRdb designates TRBD1, a call that cannot be tested without DNA. CDR3 length equals 13 residues. Germline assignment: CDR1 KGHSH and CDR2 LQKENI. The chain's CDR3 is CASRGQQNSPLHF.

Here the CDR3 reads CASLGQGGNQPQHF. This rearrangement joins TRBV6-6 to TRBJ1-5; checking the TCRdb D call of TRBD1 is not possible without DNA. In germline, CDR1 is MNHNY, CDR2 SVGAGI (reference sequence). This CDR3 has 14 amino acids.

This sequence joins TRBV7-2 and TRBJ2-5; as DNA is missing, the TRBD2 call by TCRdb cannot be tested. The CDR3 is 15 residues long. The V gene's germline CDR1 is SGHTA and CDR2 FQGNSA. This chain's CDR3 is CASSSPVVGPRTQYF.

This sequence joins TRBV4-3 and TRBJ1-2; TCRdb reports TRBD1, a call that lacks DNA to check it against. CDR3 length: 15 amino acids. CDR1 is LGHNA and CDR2 is YSLEER in the germline V gene. CDR3 sequence reads: CASSPYIGTVNGYTF.

V usage is TRBV5-4 and J usage is TRBJ2-5; there is no DNA to check the TCRdb D call of TRBD2. The CDR3 is made up of 12 amino acids. CDR1 is SGHNT and CDR2 is YYREEE in the germline V gene (reference sequence). The CDR3 sequence: CASRPEGETQYF.

J is TRBJ1-1 and V is TRBV6-2 or TRBV6-3. There are 11 residues in the CDR3. Germline CDR1 reads MNHEY; CDR2 reads SVGEGT. CDR3 residues: CASSFFAEAFF.

The CDR3 protein is CASSPYSNTGELFF. This chain joins TRBV18 and TRBJ2-2. CDR3 size: 14 residues. Looked up from germline, CDR1 is KGHSH and CDR2 is LQKENI.

This chain links TRBV7-2 with TRBJ1-5; TCRdb selects TRBD1, and the lack of DNA leaves this call unchecked. This CDR3 region has 13 residues. Germline CDR1 and CDR2: SGHTA and FQGNSA. The CDR3 sequence: CASSFRGAQPQHF. The variable domain in full, with the rest retrieved from reference TRBV7-2 and TRBJ1-5, is GAGVSQSPSNKVTEKGKDVELRCDPISGHTALYWYRQSLGQGLEFLIYFQGNSAPDKSGLPSDRFSAERTGGSVSTLTIQRTQQEDSAVYLCASSFRGAQPQHFGDGTRLSIL.

The V and J genes are TRBV5-8 and TRBJ1-2. Germline V gene lookup returns CDR1 SGHTS and CDR2 YDEGEE. The CDR3 is 12 residues long. The CDR3 spells CASSSRRGGYTF.

The chain employs TRBV6-2 or TRBV6-3 and TRBJ2-7. The CDR3 contains 14 residues. The V gene's germline CDR1 is MNHEY and CDR2 SVGEGT. CDR3 loop: CASSYSASSYEQYF.

V and J are TRBV28 and TRBJ2-7; the D gene TCRdb calls, TRBD1, cannot be checked with no DNA. CDR1 and CDR2 from the germline V gene are MDHEN and SYDVKM. The CDR3 contains 14 residues. The CDR3 is CASSFRTGDYEQYF.

This chain joins TRBV5-6 and TRBJ2-1; there is no DNA to check the TCRdb D call of TRBD2. The V gene's germline CDR1 is SGHDT and CDR2 YYEEEE. The CDR3 contains 16 residues. This CDR3 is CASSLARGASYNEQFF.

The chain links TRBV28 to TRBJ2-7; TCRdb selects TRBD1, and the lack of DNA leaves this call unchecked. Germline values: CDR1 MDHEN, CDR2 SYDVKM. The CDR3 runs to 13 residues. Here the CDR3 reads CASGGDSSYEQYF.

J is TRBJ1-5 and V is TRBV19; TCRdb lists TRBD1, though no DNA is available to test this call. The CDR3 length is 14 residues. Germline V gene data show CDR1 as LNHDA and CDR2 as SQIVND (reference sequence). The CDR3 loop is CASRLRQGGQPQHF.